What follows is one T cell receptor (beta chain) and its context. This specimen belongs to a study of blood T cell repertoires in COVID-19. Study details: Samples came from the United States, Italy and Spain, spanning acute and convalescent COVID-19. Sources were T cells, B-cell-depleted T cells, or PBMCs; the material itself was cDNA or gDNA.

The CDR3 runs 15 residues. The germline gives CDR1 LNHDA, CDR2 SQIVND (reference sequence). Losses at the gene ends were 6 bases for V and 5 bases for J; bases not matched to a gene: 6. This table comes from immunoSEQ multiplex PCR, and its TCRdb copy is limited to in-frame clones, with some not included. The data show 120,000 or so clones, roughly 79% seen once. The sample taken for sequencing was peripheral blood. V gene TRBV19 combines with J gene TRBJ1-5; 11 nucleotides line up with TRBD1. This clonotype originated in a human donor in a cohort sampled during active COVID-19. The CDR3 spells CASSGTGGNYQPQHF. CDR3 nucleotide sequence: TGTGCCAGTAGCGGGACAGGGGGAAACTATCAGCCCCAGCATTTT.